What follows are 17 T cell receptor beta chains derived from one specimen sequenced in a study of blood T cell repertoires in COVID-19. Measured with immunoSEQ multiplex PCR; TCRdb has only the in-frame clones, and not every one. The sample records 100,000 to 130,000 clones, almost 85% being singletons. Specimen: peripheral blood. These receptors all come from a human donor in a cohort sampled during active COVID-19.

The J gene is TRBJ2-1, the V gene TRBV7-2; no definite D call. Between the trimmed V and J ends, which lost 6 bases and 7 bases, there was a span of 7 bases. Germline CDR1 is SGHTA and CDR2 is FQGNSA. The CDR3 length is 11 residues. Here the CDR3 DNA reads TGTGCCAGCAGAAGAGCTAATGAGCAGTTCTTC. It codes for CASRRANEQFF.

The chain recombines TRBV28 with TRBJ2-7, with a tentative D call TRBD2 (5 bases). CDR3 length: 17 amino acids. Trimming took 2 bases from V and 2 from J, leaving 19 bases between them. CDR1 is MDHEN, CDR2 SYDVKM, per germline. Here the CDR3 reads CASSLGSGVAYTYEQYF. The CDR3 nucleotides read TGTGCCAGCAGTTTAGGATCCGGGGTGGCCTACACCTACGAGCAGTACTTC.

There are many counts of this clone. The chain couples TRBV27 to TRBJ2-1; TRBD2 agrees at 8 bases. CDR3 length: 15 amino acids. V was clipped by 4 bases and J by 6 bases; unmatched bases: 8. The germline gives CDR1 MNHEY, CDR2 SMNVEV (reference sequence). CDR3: CASSSPGTRGNEQFF. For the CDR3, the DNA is TGTGCCAGCAGTTCGCCCGGGACTAGGGGCAATGAGCAGTTCTTC.

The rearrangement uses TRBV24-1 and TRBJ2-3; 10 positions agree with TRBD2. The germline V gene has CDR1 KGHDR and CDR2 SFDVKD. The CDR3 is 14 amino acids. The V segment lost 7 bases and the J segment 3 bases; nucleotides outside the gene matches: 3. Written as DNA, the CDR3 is TGTGCCACCAGGGGGACTAGCGTAACAGATACGCAGTATTTT. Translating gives CATRGTSVTDTQYF.

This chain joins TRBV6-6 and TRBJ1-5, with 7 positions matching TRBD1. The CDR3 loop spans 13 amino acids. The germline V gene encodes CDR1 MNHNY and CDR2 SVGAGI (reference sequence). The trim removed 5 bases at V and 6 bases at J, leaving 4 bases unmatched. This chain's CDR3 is CASSNRGGQPQHF. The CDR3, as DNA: TGTGCCAGCAGTAACAGGGGTGGTCAGCCCCAGCATTTT.

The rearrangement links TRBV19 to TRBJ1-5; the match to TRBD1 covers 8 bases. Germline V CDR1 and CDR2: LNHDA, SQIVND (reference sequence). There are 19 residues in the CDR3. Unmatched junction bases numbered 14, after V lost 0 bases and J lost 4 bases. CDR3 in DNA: TGTGCCAGTAGTATAGAATCAGCAGGGGGCTTGAAGGGTAATCAGCCCCAGCATTTT. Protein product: CASSIESAGGLKGNQPQHF.

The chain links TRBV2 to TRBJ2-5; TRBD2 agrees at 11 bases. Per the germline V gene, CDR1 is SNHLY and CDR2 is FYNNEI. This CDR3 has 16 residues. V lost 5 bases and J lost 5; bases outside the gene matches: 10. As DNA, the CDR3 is TGTGCCAGCAGTAAACTCATAGCGGGAGGGGTTGAGACCCAGTACTTC. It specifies CASSKLIAGGVETQYF.

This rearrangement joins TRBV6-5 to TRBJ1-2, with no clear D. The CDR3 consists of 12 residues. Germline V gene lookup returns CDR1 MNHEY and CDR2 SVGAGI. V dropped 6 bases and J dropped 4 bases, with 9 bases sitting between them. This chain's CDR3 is CASRRGGYGYTF. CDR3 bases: TGTGCCAGCAGAAGAGGCGGCTATGGCTACACCTTC.

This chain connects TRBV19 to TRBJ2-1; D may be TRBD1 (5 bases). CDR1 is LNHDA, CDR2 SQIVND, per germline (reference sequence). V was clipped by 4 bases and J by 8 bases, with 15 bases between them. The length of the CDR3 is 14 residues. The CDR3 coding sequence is TGTGCCAGTAGTACTCCTCCCCTCAGGGATGAGCAGTTCTTC. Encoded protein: CASSTPPLRDEQFF.

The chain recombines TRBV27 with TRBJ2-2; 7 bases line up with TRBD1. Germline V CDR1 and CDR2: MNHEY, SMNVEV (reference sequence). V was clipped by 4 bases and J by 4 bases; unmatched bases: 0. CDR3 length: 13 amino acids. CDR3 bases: TGTGCCAGCAGTTCAGGGGGCACCGGGGAGCTGTTTTTT. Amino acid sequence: CASSSGGTGELFF.

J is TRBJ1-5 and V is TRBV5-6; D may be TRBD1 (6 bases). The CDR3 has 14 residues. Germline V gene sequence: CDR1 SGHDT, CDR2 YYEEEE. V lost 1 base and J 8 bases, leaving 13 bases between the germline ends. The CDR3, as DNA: TGTGCCAGCAGCTTGCCAGGGGATCTAAAGCCCCAGCATTTT. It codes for CASSLPGDLKPQHF.

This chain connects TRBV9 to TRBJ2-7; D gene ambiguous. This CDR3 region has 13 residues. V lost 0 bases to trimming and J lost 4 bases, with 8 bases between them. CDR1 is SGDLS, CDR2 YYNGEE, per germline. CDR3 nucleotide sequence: TGTGCCAGCAGCGTAGGTCCAACTTACGAGCAGTACGTC. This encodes CASSVGPTYEQYV.

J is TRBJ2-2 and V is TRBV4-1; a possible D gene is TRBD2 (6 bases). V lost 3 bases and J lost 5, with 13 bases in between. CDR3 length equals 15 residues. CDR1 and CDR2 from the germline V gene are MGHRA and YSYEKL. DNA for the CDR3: TGCGCCAGCAGCCATCCGGGACTCACTACCGGGGAGCTGTTTTTT. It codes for CASSHPGLTTGELFF.

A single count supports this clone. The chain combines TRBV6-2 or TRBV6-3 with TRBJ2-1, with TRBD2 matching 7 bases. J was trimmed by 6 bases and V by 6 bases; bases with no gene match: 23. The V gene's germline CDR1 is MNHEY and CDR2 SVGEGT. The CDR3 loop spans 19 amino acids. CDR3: CASSPLPLLLRERGNEQFF. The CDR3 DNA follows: TGTGCCAGCAGCCCGCTGCCCCTTCTTTTGCGGGAGAGGGGCAATGAGCAGTTCTTC.

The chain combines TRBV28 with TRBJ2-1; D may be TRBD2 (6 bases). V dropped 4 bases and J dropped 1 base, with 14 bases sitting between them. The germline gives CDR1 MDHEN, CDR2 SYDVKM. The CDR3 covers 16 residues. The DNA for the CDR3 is TGTGCCAGCAGTTCGCTTAGCGGAGCATCCTACAATGAGCAGTTCTTC. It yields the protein CASSSLSGASYNEQFF.

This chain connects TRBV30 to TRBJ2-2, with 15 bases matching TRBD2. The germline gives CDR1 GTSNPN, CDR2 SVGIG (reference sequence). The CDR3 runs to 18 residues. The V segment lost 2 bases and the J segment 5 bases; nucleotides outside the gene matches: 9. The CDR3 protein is CAWSFGTSGRSRTGELFF. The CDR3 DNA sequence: TGTGCCTGGAGTTTCGGGACTAGCGGGAGGTCGAGGACCGGGGAGCTGTTTTTT.

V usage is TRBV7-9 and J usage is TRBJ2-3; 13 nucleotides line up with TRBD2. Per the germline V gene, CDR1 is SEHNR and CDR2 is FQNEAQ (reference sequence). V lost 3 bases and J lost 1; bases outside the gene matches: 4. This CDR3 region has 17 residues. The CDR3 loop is CASSFLGLAGGTDTQYF. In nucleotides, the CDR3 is TGTGCCAGCAGCTTTCTCGGACTAGCGGGAGGCACAGATACGCAGTATTTT.